This TCR beta chain stems from a study of PD-1 blockade in classical Hodgkin lymphoma. Study in general: The study gave patients nivolumab 3 mg/kg intravenously every 2 weeks.

Autologous stem cell transplantation was followed by relapse in every patient, and brentuximab vedotin exposure varied. Profiled with immunoSEQ multiplex PCR; TCRdb holds only in-frame clones, not every one. Counted here are some 30,000 clones, 55% to 75% occurring once; the ten biggest clones make up approximately 16%. V lost 6 bases and J 4 bases, leaving 19 bases between the germline ends. Germline V lookup: CDR1 MNHNY, CDR2 SVGAGI (reference sequence). The CDR3 is 15 amino acids. Comment on this clone: The antigen is unknown.

Whole-study findings and limits: Complete responders possessed baseline diversity comparable to newly diagnosed patients. CD8+ TCR diversity did not rise significantly by C4D1, unlike CD4+. Those patients who began receiving nivolumab less than 1 year after ASCT had lower diversity, and they were excluded.

The chain employs TRBV6-6 and TRBJ2-7, with D perhaps TRBD1 (7 bases). The sequences come from peripheral blood mononuclear cells (PBMCs), collected before the second cycle of nivolumab. The receptor was derived from a human donor with classical Hodgkin lymphoma. CDR3 protein: CASRGTRDSLYEQYF. In nucleotides, the CDR3 is TGTGCCAGCAGAGGGACGCGGGACAGCCTTTACGAGCAGTACTTC.